Listed here is a single TCR beta chain. This specimen belongs to a study of blood T cell repertoires in COVID-19. The V gene lost 4 bases and the J gene lost 4 bases, with 17 bases spanning the gap. Germline V gene data show CDR1 as SGDLS and CDR2 as YYNGEE. This CDR3 spans 15 amino acids. Profiling relied on immunoSEQ multiplex PCR, and the TCRdb table lists in-frame clones only, not all of them. The data contain roughly 500,000 clones, approximately 89% of them singletons. Sequencing input: peripheral blood. The origin of this receptor is a man aged 18 to 35 with COVID-19, enrolled during active disease. This chain uses TRBV9 with TRBJ1-1; the D is unclear. The CDR3 loop is CASSPRPGVGTEAFF. DNA for the CDR3: TGTGCCAGCAGCCCCCGCCCGGGAGTGGGCACTGAAGCTTTCTTT.